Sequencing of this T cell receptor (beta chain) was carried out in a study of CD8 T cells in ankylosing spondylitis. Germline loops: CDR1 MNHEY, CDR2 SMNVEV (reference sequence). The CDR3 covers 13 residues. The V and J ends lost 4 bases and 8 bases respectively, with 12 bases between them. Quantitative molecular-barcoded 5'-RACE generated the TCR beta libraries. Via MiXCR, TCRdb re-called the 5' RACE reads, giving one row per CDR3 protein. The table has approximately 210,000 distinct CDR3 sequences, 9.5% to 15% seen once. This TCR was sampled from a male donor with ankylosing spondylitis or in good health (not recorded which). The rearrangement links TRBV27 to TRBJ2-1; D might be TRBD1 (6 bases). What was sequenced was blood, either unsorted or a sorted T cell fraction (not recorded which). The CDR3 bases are TGTGCCAGCAGTTCCTACAGGGAGCATGAGCAGTTCTTC. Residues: CASSSYREHEQFF.